This T cell receptor beta chain originates from a study of cytomegalovirus exposure and HLA in healthy donors. Findings and limits, study-wide: Among the sequence variants, a highly shared cluster was likely an artifact of sequencing. A later analysis found that most CMV-associated TCR beta chains appeared HLA-restricted. The study flagged 150 to 200 TCR beta chains as cytomegalovirus-associated.

Germline values: CDR1 MNHEY, CDR2 SVGAGI. The V end lost 7 bases, the J end lost 5 bases, and 12 bases lay between the germline ends. This CDR3 is 14 amino acids long. Both 60 Vbeta primers and 13 Jbeta primers went into the PCR. Repertoires were generated with immunoSEQ multiplex PCR, while TCRdb's copy carries only in-frame clones and drops some. Here the sample spans around 99,000 clones, 55% to 75% being singletons. In the case of this clone: Its antigen remains unknown.

Sequenced sample: PBMCs. The chain joins TRBV6-5 to TRBJ1-6; maybe TRBD1 (6 bases). The TCR originated in a woman in her sixties or seventies in good health and CMV-seropositive. In nucleotides, the CDR3 is TGTGCCAGCAACAGGGACACCCATAATTCACCCCTCCACTTT. Translation gives CASNRDTHNSPLHF.